This T cell receptor (beta chain) was recorded in a study of T cell repertoires in cytomegalovirus infection. Study findings and constraints: The ex vivo response showed dominance by HLA-C-restricted CMV-specific TCR beta clonotypes.

Comment on this clonotype: Antigen: not known.

Each CDR3 protein gets one entry after TCRdb re-called the reads with MiXCR. The table records about 310,000 distinct CDR3 sequences, roughly 15% of them present only once. CDR3 length: 15 amino acids. The V segment lost 7 bases and the J segment 4 bases; nucleotides outside the gene matches: 6. The sequenced material came from PBMCs. This TCR was sampled from a human donor in good health (CMV status not recorded). Some clones in this sample may be carry-over from other donors' samples. The rearrangement joins TRBV12-3 or TRBV12-4 to TRBJ1-5; TRBD1 agrees at 11 bases. CDR3 protein: CASTLGQGENQPQHF. CDR3 DNA sequence: TGTGCCAGCACCCTGGGACAGGGGGAGAATCAGCCCCAGCATTTT.